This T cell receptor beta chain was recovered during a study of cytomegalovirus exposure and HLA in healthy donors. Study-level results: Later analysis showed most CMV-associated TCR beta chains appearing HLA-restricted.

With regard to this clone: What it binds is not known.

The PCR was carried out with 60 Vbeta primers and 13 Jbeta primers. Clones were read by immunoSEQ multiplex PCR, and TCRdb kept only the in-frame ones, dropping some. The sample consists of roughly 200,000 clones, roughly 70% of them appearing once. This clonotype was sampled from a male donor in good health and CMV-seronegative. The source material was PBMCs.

CDR3 coding DNA: TGCGCCAGCAGCCAAGAAGGAGGGGCTGGTGGAAACACCATATATTTT. This sequence encodes CASSQEGGAGGNTIYF. J is TRBJ1-3 and V is TRBV4-1, with a weak D call TRBD1 (5 bases). The CDR3 contains 16 residues. Germline loops: CDR1 MGHRA, CDR2 YSYEKL. Trimming cost V 0 bases and J 3 bases, with 12 bases left between them.